The 31 T cell receptor beta chains below were found in one sample sequenced in a study of cytomegalovirus exposure and HLA in healthy donors (dated by TCRdb to 2017 to 2019). Libraries were prepared through the immunoSEQ multiplex PCR assay. The multiplex PCR relied on a mix of 60 forward primers for TCR Vbeta segments and 13 reverse primers for TCR Jbeta segments. TCRdb took this table from immuneACCESS and kept in-frame rearrangements with V and J called. Such tables lack part of the clones; where checked against another copy, unresolved V genes explain under half of the gap, and the rest is unexplained. The sample data list fewer than 150,000 clones, and about 78% of these were observed just once. The ten largest clones represent approximately 5% of the sample. The specimen sequenced was PBMCs. These TCRs come from a woman in her 30s in good health and CMV-seropositive.

The rearrangement joins TRBV19 to TRBJ1-3; perhaps TRBD1 as D (5 bases). The length of the CDR3 is 15 residues. Germline values: CDR1 LNHDA, CDR2 SQIVND (reference sequence). V was cut by 7 bases and J by 0 bases, with 13 bases left in between. CDR3 in amino acids: CASTPQTVSGNTIYF. The CDR3 region has the DNA TGTGCCAGTACCCCCCAGACAGTCTCTGGAAACACCATATATTTT.

About this clone itself: Other DNA sequences in the sample encode the same CDR3. The rearrangement uses TRBV6-1 and TRBJ1-5, with 7 nucleotides matching TRBD1. Germline loops: CDR1 MNHNS, CDR2 SASEGT. The CDR3 is 15 amino acids. Trimming took 6 bases from V and 10 from J; bases not matched to a gene: 15. This CDR3 is CASSRLTGDGQPQHF. CDR3 sequence (DNA): TGTGCCAGCAGCCGACTCACAGGGGACGGACAACCCCAGCATTTT.

The rearrangement uses TRBV11-2 and TRBJ1-1, with D unresolved. The V gene lost 5 bases and the J gene lost 0 bases, with 16 bases spanning the gap. Germline lookup yields CDR1 SGHAT and CDR2 FQNNGV. This CDR3 is 16 amino acids long. CDR3 in amino acids: CASSRGVKILNTEAFF. The CDR3 coding sequence is TGTGCCAGCAGCCGCGGAGTCAAGATTCTGAACACTGAAGCTTTCTTT.

This clone was counted between two and nine times. The gene calls are TRBV27 and TRBJ1-4, with a possible D match to TRBD1 (6 bases). There are 13 residues in the CDR3. Between the trimmed V and J ends, which lost 4 bases and 6 bases, there was a span of 9 bases. Germline V gene data show CDR1 as MNHEY and CDR2 as SMNVEV (reference sequence). CDR3: CASSSYRDEKLFF. The CDR3 DNA reads as TGTGCCAGCAGTTCGTACAGGGATGAAAAACTGTTTTTT.

This clone was observed once. The chain has TRBV5-1 and TRBJ2-5; 7 nucleotides agree with TRBD1. Germline CDR1 and CDR2: SGHRS and YFSETQ. The ends lost 2 bases at V and 3 bases at J; junction bases unmatched: 4. This CDR3 has 14 amino acids. CDR3 nucleotide sequence: TGCGCCAGCAGCTTAGGGACAGCAAAAGAGACCCAGTACTTC. This sequence encodes CASSLGTAKETQYF.

The chain carries TRBV7-2 and TRBJ2-1; TRBD2 is a possible D gene (5 bases). This CDR3 region has 16 residues. Germline loops: CDR1 SGHTA, CDR2 FQGNSA. Trimming removed 6 bases from V and 4 bases from J, with 19 bases in between. The CDR3 loop is CASRETSGLTYNEQFF. In nucleotides, the CDR3 is TGTGCCAGCAGAGAAACGTCCGGACTGACATACAATGAGCAGTTCTTC.

This clone is a singleton in its sample. CDR3 residues: CASRNTGTGPNPNYGYTF. The CDR3 region has the DNA TGTGCCAGTAGAAATACCGGGACAGGCCCGAACCCTAACTATGGCTACACCTTC. The chain links TRBV19 to TRBJ1-2, with 8 bases lining up with TRBD1. This CDR3 has 18 residues. Trimming cost V 6 bases and J 0 bases; bases outside gene matches: 15. CDR1 and CDR2 from the germline V gene are LNHDA and SQIVND (reference sequence).

The gene calls are TRBV7-9 and TRBJ1-1; no definite D call. From germline, CDR1 is SEHNR and CDR2 FQNEAQ (reference sequence). V lost 0 bases and J lost 2, with 10 bases in between. The length of the CDR3 is 15 residues. CDR3 coding DNA: TGTGCCAGCAGCTTAGCGAGGCACCTAAACACTGAAGCTTTCTTT. It codes for CASSLARHLNTEAFF.

This chain links TRBV18 with TRBJ2-5; possibly TRBD2 for D (6 bases). V lost 5 bases to trimming and J lost 1 base, with 8 bases between them. This CDR3 is 13 amino acids long. CDR1 and CDR2 (germline): KGHSH, LQKENI. The CDR3 coding sequence is TGTGCCAGCTCAGGCGGGGTCCAAGAGACCCAGTACTTC. Translation: CASSGGVQETQYF.

V and J are TRBV14 and TRBJ2-3; 7 bases map to TRBD1. V gave up 6 bases and J gave up 2 bases; unmatched junction bases: 8. The CDR3 runs to 15 residues. CDR1 is SGHDN, CDR2 FVKESK, per germline. The CDR3 here is CASSMRQGSTDTQYF. The CDR3 DNA reads TGTGCCAGCAGTATGAGACAGGGCTCCACAGATACGCAGTATTTT.

The CDR3 coding sequence is TGCAGCGTTGAATTCTTCTTAGCAGGGGGTGAATTGTACCAAGAGACCCAGTACTTC. The encoded protein is CSVEFFLAGGELYQETQYF. The chain uses TRBV29-1 and TRBJ2-5; 7 bases line up with TRBD1. The trim removed 2 bases at V and 0 bases at J, leaving 18 bases unmatched. This CDR3 has 19 residues. Germline V gene lookup returns CDR1 SQVTM and CDR2 ANQGSEA.

This chain connects TRBV30 to TRBJ2-7, with 13 bases identical to TRBD2. CDR3 length: 15 residues. V gave up 2 bases and J gave up 5 bases; unmatched junction bases: 6. CDR1 is GTSNPN and CDR2 is SVGIG in the germline V gene (reference sequence). In DNA form, the CDR3 reads TGTGCCTGGAGTCCGGGACTAGCGGGGTTCAACGAGCAGTACTTC. Residues: CAWSPGLAGFNEQYF.

This clone showed up just a few times. For the CDR3, the DNA is TGTGCCAGTAGTACCGGGACAGCGACAAACTATGGCTACACCTTC. Protein product: CASSTGTATNYGYTF. The chain has TRBV19 and TRBJ1-2; 7 bases line up with TRBD1. Losses at the gene ends were 4 bases for V and 2 bases for J; bases not matched to a gene: 7. CDR3 size: 15 residues. Germline CDR1 LNHDA, CDR2 SQIVND (reference sequence).

Here the CDR3 DNA reads TGTGCCAGCAGCCCCGGGAACACTGAAGCTTTCTTT. Amino acid sequence: CASSPGNTEAFF. This sequence joins TRBV27 and TRBJ1-1; no firm D call. From germline, CDR1 is MNHEY and CDR2 SMNVEV (reference sequence). Trimming pared 6 bases from V and 1 base from J, leaving 6 bases between. The CDR3 is 12 amino acids.

This clone was recorded only once. The junction departs from germline at one end; a sequencing error may be responsible. The sample has other DNA sequences that encode this CDR3 too. The CDR3 protein is CAVKSIATNEKLFF. The CDR3 DNA reads as TGCGCCGTCAAATCTATTGCAACTAATGAAAAACTGTTTTTT. This chain joins TRBV5-4 and TRBJ1-4, with no clear D. The CDR3 sequence is 14 residues long. Germline CDR1 SGHNT, CDR2 YYREEE (reference sequence).

This clone was seen only once. This chain joins TRBV2 and TRBJ1-6; D ambiguous. This CDR3 has 13 amino acids. V was clipped by 3 bases and J by 10 bases, with 10 bases between them. The germline gives CDR1 SNHLY, CDR2 FYNNEI. CDR3 sequence: CASSEQQYSPLHF. For the CDR3, the DNA is TGTGCCAGCAGTGAGCAACAGTACTCACCCCTCCACTTT.

CDR3 DNA: TGTGCCAGCTCACCGGACACAGGGGGAGGGAACTATGGCTACACCTTC. Translation: CASSPDTGGGNYGYTF. The rearrangement links TRBV18 to TRBJ1-2, with 8 positions matching TRBD1. With V trimmed by 3 bases and J by 2 bases, 8 bases remained unmatched. Germline CDR1 KGHSH, CDR2 LQKENI. The CDR3 contains 16 residues.

Details on this clone: Different DNA sequences within this sample yield the same CDR3. The chain employs TRBV27 and TRBJ1-1; D remains unclear. The CDR3 length is 14 residues. V was trimmed by 2 bases and J by 1 base, leaving 8 bases between them. The germline CDR1 and CDR2 sequences are MNHEY and SMNVEV (reference sequence). The chain's CDR3 is CASSLNTGNTEAFF. The CDR3 DNA reads TGTGCCAGCAGTTTAAATACTGGGAACACTGAAGCTTTCTTT.

CDR3 sequence (DNA): TGTGCCAGCAGCTGGGGGCCTAGCGGGATCCGGACAGATACGCAGTATTTT. Its protein product is CASSWGPSGIRTDTQYF. The rearrangement uses TRBV11-2 and TRBJ2-3, with TRBD2 identical over 9 bases. The CDR3 sequence is 17 residues long. CDR1 is SGHAT and CDR2 is FQNNGV in the germline V gene. Germline trimming cut 4 bases from V and 3 bases from J; bases unmatched to any gene: 11.

This rearrangement joins TRBV10-3 to TRBJ1-1; 8 bases are shared with TRBD1. Trimming took 7 bases from V and 1 from J; bases not matched to a gene: 8. This CDR3 contains 15 residues. Germline loops: CDR1 ENHRY, CDR2 SYGVKD. Here the CDR3 reads CAIKGPTGENTEAFF. The CDR3 DNA follows: TGTGCCATCAAGGGGCCGACAGGGGAGAACACTGAAGCTTTCTTT.

In DNA form, the CDR3 reads TGTGCCAGCAGCTTAGATAGGAGGACGGAGAGAAACACAGATACGCAGTATTTT. This gives the protein CASSLDRRTERNTDTQYF. The chain combines TRBV11-3 with TRBJ2-3; tentative D call: TRBD2 (5 bases). The V and J ends lost 0 bases and 2 bases respectively, with 18 bases between them. The CDR3 has 18 residues. Germline values: CDR1 SGHNT, CDR2 YENEEA.

The gene calls are TRBV2 and TRBJ2-7, with 8 bases lining up with TRBD1. V trimming: 6 bases; J trimming: 3 bases; junction bases outside the gene matches: 10. Germline V CDR1 and CDR2: SNHLY, FYNNEI. The CDR3 has 15 amino acids. The CDR3 here is CASSPDRGRFYEQYF. CDR3 in DNA: TGTGCCAGCAGCCCCGACAGGGGTAGATTCTACGAGCAGTACTTC.

This clone was recorded once. The J gene is TRBJ2-7, the V gene TRBV6-6; D may be TRBD1 (5 bases). V shed 6 bases and J shed 1 base, with 16 bases lying between them. This CDR3 comprises 15 residues. CDR1 and CDR2 (germline): MNHNY, SVGAGI (reference sequence). The CDR3 bases are TGTGCCAGCAGAAAGGACACAAATCCATCCTACGAGCAGTACTTC. Amino acid sequence: CASRKDTNPSYEQYF.

The chain employs TRBV7-2 and TRBJ2-4; D might be TRBD1 (5 bases). V lost 1 base and J 7 bases, leaving 11 bases between the germline ends. The CDR3 runs to 14 residues. In germline, CDR1 is SGHTA, CDR2 FQGNSA. The CDR3 spells CASSLGQPSNIQYF. The CDR3 bases are TGTGCCAGCAGCTTAGGACAGCCGTCGAACATTCAGTACTTC.

The chain recombines TRBV4-1 with TRBJ2-7; D remains ambiguous. Between the trimmed V and J ends, which lost 0 bases and 3 bases, there was a span of 6 bases. The CDR3 is made up of 13 amino acids. Germline CDR1 reads MGHRA; CDR2 reads YSYEKL. CDR3: CASSQDPNYEQYF. DNA for the CDR3: TGCGCCAGCAGCCAAGATCCCAACTACGAGCAGTACTTC.

V is TRBV6-7 and J is TRBJ1-5; D possibly corresponds to TRBD1 (5 bases). TRBV6-7 is flagged as an ORF with uncertain function. Trimming removed 4 bases from V and 4 bases from J, with 14 bases in between. There are 15 residues in the CDR3. The CDR3: CASSSPGQPNQPQHF. The CDR3, as DNA: TGTGCCAGCAGTTCCCCCGGACAACCAAATCAGCCCCAGCATTTT.

V gene TRBV15 combines with J gene TRBJ1-4, with 9 bases matching TRBD1. Germline CDR1 is LNHNV and CDR2 is YYDKDF (reference sequence). With 2 bases clipped from V and 12 bases from J, the junction kept 13 bases outside the gene matches. There are 16 residues in the CDR3. This CDR3 is CATSRSKQGAIWELFF. DNA of the CDR3: TGTGCCACCAGCAGATCGAAACAGGGGGCGATCTGGGAACTGTTTTTT.

This chain connects TRBV6-5 to TRBJ1-3; D remains ambiguous. CDR3 length: 15 amino acids. Between the trimmed V and J ends, which lost 5 bases and 0 bases, there was a span of 11 bases. Per germline, CDR1 MNHEY and CDR2 SVGAGI. The CDR3 DNA is TGTGCCAGCAGTAGCGCTGGGTTCTCTGGAAACACCATATATTTT. Amino acids: CASSSAGFSGNTIYF.

The chain links TRBV4-1 to TRBJ1-4; D is possibly TRBD1 (6 bases). This CDR3 has 15 residues. Trimming cost V 8 bases and J 5 bases, with 18 bases left between them. Germline-derived CDR1 and CDR2 are MGHRA and YSYEKL. Here the CDR3 DNA reads TGCGCCAGCTCTTCCACCGACAGGTCAAATGAAAAACTGTTTTTT. Protein product: CASSSTDRSNEKLFF.

The V gene is TRBV5-1, the J gene TRBJ1-3, with a weak D call TRBD1 (5 bases). Germline CDR1 reads SGHRS; CDR2 reads YFSETQ. This CDR3 contains 16 residues. V lost 4 bases, J lost 3 bases, and 17 bases lay in between. The CDR3 coding sequence is TGCGCCAGCAGCGTAGGGAGGGGCGCGGATGGAAACACCATATATTTT. It specifies CASSVGRGADGNTIYF.

This sequence joins TRBV28 and TRBJ1-2; D possibly corresponds to TRBD1 (6 bases). Germline V gene lookup returns CDR1 MDHEN and CDR2 SYDVKM. CDR3 length: 17 amino acids. The V end lost 5 bases, the J end lost 5 bases, and 24 bases lay between the germline ends. Here the CDR3 reads CASSTSSGTPGGYGYTF. DNA for the CDR3: TGTGCCAGCAGTACTTCCTCCGGGACACCCGGCGGGTATGGCTACACCTTC.